This T cell receptor beta chain was documented in a study of technical replicates of blood from a few donors. As regards this clone: Other DNA sequences from this sample encode an identical CDR3 as well.

Measured with immunoSEQ multiplex PCR; TCRdb has only the in-frame clones, and not every one. The table lists approximately 90,000 clones, around 96% of them singletons. Germline CDR1 SGHRS, CDR2 YFSETQ. The CDR3 is 14 residues long. Deletions cut 4 bases from V and 3 bases from J, with 10 bases between. The genes are TRBV5-1 and TRBJ1-4; D is possibly TRBD1 (5 bases). The TCR originated in a human donor in good health. Sequencing was done on a sample of T cells isolated from PBMCs. The CDR3 nucleotides read TGCGCCAGCAGCCCCGGGGGGGCTAATGAAAAACTGTTTTTT. Its protein is CASSPGGANEKLFF.